The 5 T cell receptor beta chains below all came from one sample that was sequenced in a study of blood T cells in healthy people across ages. Using a J-beta primer mix together with a sample-barcoded 5' primer, a second PCR was run for about 7 to 12 cycles. TCRdb used MiXCR to reprocess the 5' RACE reads, holding one entry per CDR3 protein. The table shows about 1.5 million distinct CDR3 sequences, with under 55% occurring only once. Material for sequencing was blood. The origin of the receptors is a woman aged 18-29 years in good health.

The rearrangement uses TRBV27 and TRBJ1-2; 9 bases align to TRBD1. There are 14 residues in the CDR3. CDR1 and CDR2 (germline): MNHEY, SMNVEV (reference sequence). Germline trimming cut 8 bases from V and 8 bases from J; bases unmatched to any gene: 12. Here the CDR3 reads CASYPGQGMGGYTF. In DNA, the CDR3 is TGTGCCAGCTACCCGGGACAGGGAATGGGCGGCTACACCTTC.

To note about this clonotype: A much larger clone is a single base away; this may be a read error. The gene calls are TRBV7-2 and TRBJ2-1; 7 bases agree with TRBD2. The DNA end is a closer match to TRBJ2-7, so the J assignment may be wrong. Germline CDR1 SGHTA, CDR2 FQGNSA. The CDR3 totals 13 residues. CDR3 region: CASSRTSYNEQYF. The CDR3 DNA is TGTGCCAGCAGCCGGACTAGTTACAATGAGCAGTACTTC.

The rearrangement links TRBV12-3 or TRBV12-4 to TRBJ1-2; no reliable D call. Trimming stripped 1 base from V and 4 bases from J, with 10 bases between. The CDR3 length is 14 residues. The CDR3 DNA reads TGTGCCAGCAGTTTAGGGGGTTGGGCCTATGGCTACACCTTC. Protein: CASSLGGWAYGYTF.

This clonotype was observed a few times. This chain connects TRBV5-1 to TRBJ1-2, with 10 nucleotides matching TRBD1. This CDR3 comprises 15 residues. Germline CDR1 SGHRS, CDR2 YFSETQ. The ends lost 4 bases at V and 4 bases at J; junction bases unmatched: 7. The CDR3 region is CASSQDRGMSYGYTF. Written as DNA, the CDR3 is TGCGCCAGCAGCCAGGACAGGGGGATGTCCTATGGCTACACCTTC.

This clonotype was found a few times. The J gene is TRBJ2-7, the V gene TRBV25-1; unclear D gene. V was pared by 6 bases and J by 0 bases, with 15 bases between. The CDR3 runs 15 residues. Germline CDR1 reads MGHDK; CDR2 reads SYGVNS. As DNA, the CDR3 is TGTGCCAGCAGCGGATTAGTAGCCAACTCCTACGAGCAGTACTTC. This codes for CASSGLVANSYEQYF.